The clone carrying this TCR beta chain was observed a single time. This entry comes from a study of spatial heterogeneity in lung cancer. As for the study in general: The cohort: under 80 early-stage, untreated non-small cell lung cancer patients. The authors sequenced available follow-up PBMC samples, taken a median of roughly two years after resection. Each distinct TCR and UMI combination averaged more than ten appearances in raw reads.

The trim removed 8 bases at V and 1 base at J, leaving 6 bases unmatched. This CDR3 contains 14 residues. The germline gives CDR1 SGHAT, CDR2 FQNNGV. Regarding time point: blood at routine non-recurrence follow-up after resection. No cells were sorted before sequencing. The whole RNA sequenced was extracted from tumor, nontumor lung or frozen PBMC. The presence of a unique molecular identifier marked each TCR cDNA molecule. MiXCR was run by TCRdb on the 5' RACE reads, yielding one entry per CDR3 protein. The data show about 120,000 distinct CDR3 sequences, 9.5% to 15% seen once. The sequence derives from a male donor with early-stage non-small cell lung cancer. Sequencing used PBMCs, obtained at follow-up. The gene calls are TRBV11-2 and TRBJ1-1, with 8 nucleotides matching TRBD1. The chain's CDR3 is CASLLGQGNTEAFF. The CDR3 DNA reads TGTGCCAGCTTACTAGGACAGGGGAACACTGAAGCTTTCTTT.